A single sample gave rise to the 4 T cell receptor beta chains below, sequenced in a study of blood T cell repertoires in COVID-19. The method was immunoSEQ multiplex PCR; TCRdb's version includes in-frame clones alone and lacks a portion of them. The repertoire consists of roughly 140,000 clones, with approximately 87% occurring once and the leading ten covering around 10%. The sequencing input was PBMCs or T cells enriched from blood (not recorded which). The receptors were gathered from a man in his fifties or sixties who had recovered from COVID-19.

The V call is TRBV15, the J call TRBJ2-2; TRBD2 agrees at 7 bases. CDR1 is LNHNV, CDR2 YYDKDF, per germline (reference sequence). J lost 2 bases, V lost 1 base, and 7 bases had no gene match. The CDR3 is 17 residues long. The CDR3 is CATSRAARGVNTGELFF. CDR3 DNA sequence: TGTGCCACCAGCAGAGCTGCTCGGGGGGTCAACACCGGGGAGCTGTTTTTT.

V is TRBV28 and J is TRBJ2-4; perhaps TRBD1 as D (6 bases). Germline CDR1 reads MDHEN; CDR2 reads SYDVKM. Trimming cost V 5 bases and J 1 base, with 12 bases left between them. The CDR3 is made up of 15 amino acids. The CDR3 region has the DNA TGTGCCAGCAGTCCACCAGGGGATGCCAAAAACATTCAGTACTTC. Amino acid sequence: CASSPPGDAKNIQYF.

This chain joins TRBV30 and TRBJ1-6; weak D call: TRBD1 (5 bases). Germline assignment: CDR1 GTSNPN and CDR2 SVGIG (reference sequence). The CDR3 is 13 residues long. V dropped 6 bases and J dropped 9 bases, with 15 bases sitting between them. CDR3 DNA: TGTGCCTGCAAGCAGACAGTGTCTTCACCCCTCCACTTT. Translation gives CACKQTVSSPLHF.

Notes on this clone: One end of the junction fails to match germline, which may point to a read error. The chain combines TRBV7-3 with TRBJ2-2; D not resolved. The germline CDR1 and CDR2 sequences are SGHTA and FQGTGA. CDR3 length equals 11 residues. The CDR3 sequence is CASGFSGELFF. In nucleotides, the CDR3 is TGTGCCAGCGGCTTCTCCGGGGAGCTGTTTTTT.